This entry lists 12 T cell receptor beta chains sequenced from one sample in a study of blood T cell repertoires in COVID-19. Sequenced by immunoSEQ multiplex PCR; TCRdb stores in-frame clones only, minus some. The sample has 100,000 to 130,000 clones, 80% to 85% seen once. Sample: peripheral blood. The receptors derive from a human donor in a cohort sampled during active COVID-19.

CDR3 sequence reads: CASSPRMDRAAEQYF. The CDR3, as DNA: TGTGCCAGCAGCCCCAGGATGGACAGGGCCGCCGAGCAGTACTTC. V usage is TRBV7-9 and J usage is TRBJ2-7; the match to TRBD1 covers 8 bases. This CDR3 comprises 15 residues. Trimming cost V 5 bases and J 6 bases; bases outside gene matches: 12. The V gene's germline CDR1 is SEHNR and CDR2 FQNEAQ (reference sequence).

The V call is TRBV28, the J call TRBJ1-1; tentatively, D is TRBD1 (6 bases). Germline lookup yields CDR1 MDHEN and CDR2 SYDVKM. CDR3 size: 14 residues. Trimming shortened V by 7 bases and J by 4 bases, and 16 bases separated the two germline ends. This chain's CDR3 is CASIGGALSTEAFF. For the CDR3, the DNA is TGTGCCAGCATTGGGGGGGCGCTGAGCACTGAAGCTTTCTTT.

CDR3 amino acids: CASSYNPGGEFTEAFF. DNA of the CDR3: TGTGCCAGCAGTTACAATCCAGGGGGCGAATTTACTGAAGCTTTCTTT. The V call is TRBV6-5, the J call TRBJ1-1; 8 positions agree with TRBD1. Germline V gives CDR1 MNHEY, CDR2 SVGAGI. Losses at the gene ends were 2 bases for V and 5 bases for J; bases not matched to a gene: 10. The CDR3 extends over 16 amino acids.

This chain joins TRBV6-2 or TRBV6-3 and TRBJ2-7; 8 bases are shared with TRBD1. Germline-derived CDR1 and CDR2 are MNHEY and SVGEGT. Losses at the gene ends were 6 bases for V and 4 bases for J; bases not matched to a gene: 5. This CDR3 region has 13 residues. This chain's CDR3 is CASSPRTGYEQYV. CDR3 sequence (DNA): TGTGCCAGCAGCCCGCGGACAGGGTACGAGCAGTACGTC.

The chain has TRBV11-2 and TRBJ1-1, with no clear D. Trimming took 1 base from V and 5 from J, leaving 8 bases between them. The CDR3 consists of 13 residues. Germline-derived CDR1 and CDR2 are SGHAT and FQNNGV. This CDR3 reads CASSLGGWTEAFF. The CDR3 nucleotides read TGTGCCAGCAGCTTAGGTGGCTGGACTGAAGCTTTCTTT.

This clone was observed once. As DNA, the CDR3 is TGTGCCAGCAGTTTATCCCCGCGTGGGAGCTCCTACGAGCAGTACTTC. Translation: CASSLSPRGSSYEQYF. The V and J genes are TRBV27 and TRBJ2-7, with D maybe TRBD2 (5 bases). Germline V gives CDR1 MNHEY, CDR2 SMNVEV (reference sequence). The ends were cut back, 0 bases at V and 0 bases at J, with 12 bases in the middle. The CDR3 spans 16 residues.

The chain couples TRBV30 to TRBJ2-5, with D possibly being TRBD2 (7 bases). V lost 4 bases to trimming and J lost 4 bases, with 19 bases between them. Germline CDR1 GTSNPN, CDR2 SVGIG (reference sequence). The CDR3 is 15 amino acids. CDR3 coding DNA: TGTGCCTGGACCCCCGACAGAGGGGGGGGAGAGACCCAGTACTTC. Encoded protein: CAWTPDRGGGETQYF.

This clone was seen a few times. CDR3 coding DNA: TGTGCCAGCAGTGAATATGGGGGCCGGGGCCCCGAAAAACTGTTTTTT. Protein: CASSEYGGRGPEKLFF. This chain connects TRBV25-1 to TRBJ1-4, with D possibly being TRBD1 (6 bases). The CDR3 spans 16 residues. Trimming pared 0 bases from V and 8 bases from J, leaving 16 bases between. Germline V CDR1 and CDR2: MGHDK, SYGVNS.

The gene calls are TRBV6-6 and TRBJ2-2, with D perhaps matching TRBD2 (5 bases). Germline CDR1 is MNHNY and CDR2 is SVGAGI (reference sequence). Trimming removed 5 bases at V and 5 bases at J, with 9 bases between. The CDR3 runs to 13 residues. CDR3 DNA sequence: TGTGCCAGCAGTCGACTATTAACCGGGGAGCTGTTTTTT. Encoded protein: CASSRLLTGELFF.

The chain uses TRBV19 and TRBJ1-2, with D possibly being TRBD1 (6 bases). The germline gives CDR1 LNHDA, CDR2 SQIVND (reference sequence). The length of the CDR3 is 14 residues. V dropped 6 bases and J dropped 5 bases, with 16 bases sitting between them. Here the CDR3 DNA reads TGTGCCAGTAGCAACCAACGGGGGGCTTATGGCTACACCTTC. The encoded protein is CASSNQRGAYGYTF.

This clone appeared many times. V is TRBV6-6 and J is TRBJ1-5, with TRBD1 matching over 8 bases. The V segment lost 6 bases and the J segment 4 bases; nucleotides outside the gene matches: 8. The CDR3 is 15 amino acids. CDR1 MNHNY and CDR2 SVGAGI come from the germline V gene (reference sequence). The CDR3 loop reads CASSPQGAGNQPQHF. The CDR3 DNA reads TGTGCCAGCAGCCCCCAGGGGGCGGGAAATCAGCCCCAGCATTTT.

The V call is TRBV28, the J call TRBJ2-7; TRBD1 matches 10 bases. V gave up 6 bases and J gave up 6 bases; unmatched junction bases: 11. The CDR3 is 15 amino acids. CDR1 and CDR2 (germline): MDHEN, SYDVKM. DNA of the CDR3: TGTGCCAGCAGAAAAAGAGGACAGGGGGTGGGCGAGCAGTACTTC. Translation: CASRKRGQGVGEQYF.